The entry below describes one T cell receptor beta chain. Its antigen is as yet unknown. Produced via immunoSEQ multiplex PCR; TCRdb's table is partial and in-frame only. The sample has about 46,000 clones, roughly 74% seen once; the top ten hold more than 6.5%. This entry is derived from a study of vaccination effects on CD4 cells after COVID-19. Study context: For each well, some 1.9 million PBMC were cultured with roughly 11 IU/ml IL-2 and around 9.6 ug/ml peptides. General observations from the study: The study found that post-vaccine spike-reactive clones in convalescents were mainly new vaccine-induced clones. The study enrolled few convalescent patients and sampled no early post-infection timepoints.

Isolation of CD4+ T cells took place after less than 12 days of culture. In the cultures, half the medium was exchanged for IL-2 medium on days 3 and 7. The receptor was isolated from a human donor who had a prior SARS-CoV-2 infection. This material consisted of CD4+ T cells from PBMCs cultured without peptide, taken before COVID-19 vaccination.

CDR3 sequence (DNA): TGTGCCAGCAGTTTATCGTTCGGGGGATTGCAGCGGTCGTACGAGCAGTACTTC. Encoded protein: CASSLSFGGLQRSYEQYF. This chain connects TRBV27 to TRBJ2-7; a weak D match, TRBD2 (6 bases). The germline V gene has CDR1 MNHEY and CDR2 SMNVEV (reference sequence). This CDR3 is built from 18 residues. V was clipped by 0 bases and J by 4 bases, with 22 bases between them.